Each of the 10 T cell receptor beta chains below was sequenced from the same sample in a study of cytomegalovirus exposure and HLA in healthy donors. Primers: 60 Vbeta forward and 13 Jbeta reverse. Clones were sequenced by immunoSEQ multiplex PCR, and TCRdb holds only the in-frame ones, with some missing. This table holds approximately 170,000 clones, approximately 76% found once. The sample was PBMCs. These receptors came from a woman aged 18 to 35 in good health and CMV-seropositive.

The gene calls are TRBV7-3 and TRBJ2-7, with 10 bases fitting TRBD2. The CDR3 is made up of 15 amino acids. J gave up 3 bases and V 2 bases, and 4 bases lay outside the gene matches. Looked up from germline, CDR1 is SGHTA and CDR2 is FQGTGA. CDR3 in DNA: TGTGCCAGCAGCTTATCTAGCGGGGGAATCTACGAGCAGTACTTC. It yields the protein CASSLSSGGIYEQYF.

This clone showed up just a few times. V usage is TRBV10-3 and J usage is TRBJ2-2, with 7 bases that match TRBD1. J lost 8 bases, V lost 2 bases, and 8 bases had no gene match. Germline lookup yields CDR1 ENHRY and CDR2 SYGVKD. This CDR3 contains 15 residues. The chain's CDR3 is CAISETGQAQGELFF. The CDR3, as DNA: TGTGCCATCAGTGAGACTGGACAGGCGCAGGGGGAGCTGTTTTTT.

The chain uses TRBV27 and TRBJ2-7, with D possibly being TRBD2 (6 bases). This CDR3 has 14 amino acids. The V and J ends lost 5 bases and 7 bases respectively, with 18 bases between them. Germline CDR1 is MNHEY and CDR2 is SMNVEV (reference sequence). The CDR3 DNA reads TGTGCCAGCAGTCCCAGGGACTTGTTGGGGGAGCAGTACTTC. Amino acids: CASSPRDLLGEQYF.

The chain joins TRBV18 to TRBJ2-5, with TRBD1 matching over 7 bases. CDR1 is KGHSH and CDR2 is LQKENI in the germline V gene. V trimming: 4 bases; J trimming: 1 base; junction bases outside the gene matches: 6. The CDR3 is 15 amino acids. The CDR3 reads CASSRTRGSQETQYF. The CDR3 DNA sequence: TGTGCCAGCTCACGAACCAGGGGGTCCCAAGAGACCCAGTACTTC.

The chain has TRBV29-1 and TRBJ2-1; 10 bases line up with TRBD1. Germline CDR1 reads SQVTM; CDR2 reads ANQGSEA. The V gene end was trimmed by 4 bases and the J gene end by 0 bases; junction bases not matched to a gene: 3. The length of the CDR3 is 15 residues. The CDR3, as DNA: TGCAGCGTTGGAGGGACAGGGGACTCCTACAATGAGCAGTTCTTC. The encoded protein is CSVGGTGDSYNEQFF.

This clone came up once. This sample includes further DNA sequences coding for the same CDR3. The rearrangement links TRBV28 to TRBJ1-6; D remains unclear. Germline CDR1 is MDHEN and CDR2 is SYDVKM. The CDR3 is 15 residues long. Between the trimmed V and J ends, which lost 10 bases and 0 bases, there was a span of 13 bases. In DNA form, the CDR3 reads TGTGCCACCCGAGGGAGTACCTCCTATAATTCACCCCTCCACTTT. Translated: CATRGSTSYNSPLHF.

J is TRBJ1-1 and V is TRBV18; TRBD1 might be the D (6 bases). V was shortened by 0 bases and J by 5 bases, with 13 bases between the two germline ends. CDR3 length: 15 residues. CDR1 KGHSH and CDR2 LQKENI come from the germline V gene. CDR3 sequence reads: CASSPPGRGGTEAFF. As DNA, the CDR3 is TGTGCCAGCTCACCACCGGGTAGGGGGGGGACTGAAGCTTTCTTT.

The genes are TRBV6-5 and TRBJ1-5; perhaps TRBD1 as D (5 bases). The CDR3 loop spans 14 amino acids. Germline lookup yields CDR1 MNHEY and CDR2 SVGAGI. V was clipped by 5 bases and J by 2 bases, with 10 bases between them. CDR3 in amino acids: CASSAPGGNQPQHF. DNA for the CDR3: TGTGCCAGCAGTGCTCCGGGGGGCAATCAGCCCCAGCATTTT.

J is TRBJ1-5 and V is TRBV28; TRBD1 aligns across 9 bases. Trimming cost V 6 bases and J 16 bases; bases outside gene matches: 13. CDR3 size: 13 residues. Germline assignment: CDR1 MDHEN and CDR2 SYDVKM. The CDR3, as DNA: TGTGCCAGCAGCCCTACCGGTAGGACAGGGGCACATTTT. Encoded protein: CASSPTGRTGAHF.

The rearrangement uses TRBV6-5 and TRBJ2-5; TRBD2 might be the D (5 bases). The CDR3 loop spans 14 amino acids. CDR1 and CDR2 from the germline V gene are MNHEY and SVGAGI. The V and J ends lost 6 bases and 4 bases respectively, with 15 bases between them. The CDR3 protein is CASSLAGDRETQYF. Written as DNA, the CDR3 is TGTGCCAGCAGCCTGGCCGGGGATAGAGAGACCCAGTACTTC.